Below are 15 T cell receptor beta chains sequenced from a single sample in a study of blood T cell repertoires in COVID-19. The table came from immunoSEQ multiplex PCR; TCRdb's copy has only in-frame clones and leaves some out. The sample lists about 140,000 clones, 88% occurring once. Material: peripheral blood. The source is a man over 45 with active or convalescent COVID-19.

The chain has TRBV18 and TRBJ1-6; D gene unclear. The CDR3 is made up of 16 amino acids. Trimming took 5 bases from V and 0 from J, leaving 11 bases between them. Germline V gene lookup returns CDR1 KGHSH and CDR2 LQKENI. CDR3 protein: CASSTQQSSYNSPLHF. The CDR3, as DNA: TGTGCCAGCTCAACGCAACAGAGCTCCTATAATTCACCCCTCCACTTT.

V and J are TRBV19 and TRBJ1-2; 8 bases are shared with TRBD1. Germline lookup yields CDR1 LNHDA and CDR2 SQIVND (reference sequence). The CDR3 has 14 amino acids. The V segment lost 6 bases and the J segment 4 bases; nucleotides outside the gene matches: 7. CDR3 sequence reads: CASRTGDKGYGYTF. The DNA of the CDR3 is TGTGCCAGTAGGACAGGGGATAAGGGCTATGGCTACACCTTC.

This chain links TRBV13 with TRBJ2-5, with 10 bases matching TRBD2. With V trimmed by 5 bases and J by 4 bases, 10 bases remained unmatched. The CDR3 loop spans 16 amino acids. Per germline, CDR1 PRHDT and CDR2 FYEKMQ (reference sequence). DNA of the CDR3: TGTGCCAGCAGCGTCGACCTAGCGGGAGCCGGAGAGACCCAGTACTTC. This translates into CASSVDLAGAGETQYF.

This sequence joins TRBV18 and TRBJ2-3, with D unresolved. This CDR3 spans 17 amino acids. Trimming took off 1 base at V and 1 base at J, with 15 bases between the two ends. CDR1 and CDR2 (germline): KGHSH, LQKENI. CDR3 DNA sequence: TGTGCCAGCTCACCACTCGATCGGCGGTCTGGCACAGATACGCAGTATTTT. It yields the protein CASSPLDRRSGTDTQYF. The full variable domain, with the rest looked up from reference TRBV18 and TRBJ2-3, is NAGVMQNPRHLVRRRGQEARLRCSPMKGHSHVYWYRQLPEEGLKFMVYLQKENIIDESGMPKERFSAEFPKEGPSILRIQQVVRGDSAAYFCASSPLDRRSGTDTQYFGPGTRLTVL.

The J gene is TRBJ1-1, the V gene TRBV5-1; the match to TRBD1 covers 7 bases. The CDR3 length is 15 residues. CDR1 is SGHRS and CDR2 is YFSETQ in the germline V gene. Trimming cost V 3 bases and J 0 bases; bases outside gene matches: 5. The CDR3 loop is CASSYATGMNTEAFF. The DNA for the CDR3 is TGCGCCAGCAGCTATGCGACAGGGATGAACACTGAAGCTTTCTTT.

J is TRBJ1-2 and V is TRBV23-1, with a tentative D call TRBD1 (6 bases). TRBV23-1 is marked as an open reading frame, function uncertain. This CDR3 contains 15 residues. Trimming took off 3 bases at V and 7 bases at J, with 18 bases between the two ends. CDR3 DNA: TGCGCCAGCAGTCACGTTCAGGGGCGCGCGTTTGGCTACACCTTC. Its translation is CASSHVQGRAFGYTF.

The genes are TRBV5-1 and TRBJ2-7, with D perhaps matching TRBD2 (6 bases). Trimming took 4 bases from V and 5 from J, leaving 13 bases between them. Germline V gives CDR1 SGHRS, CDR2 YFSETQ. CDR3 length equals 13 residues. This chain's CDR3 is CASSTGGGNEQYF. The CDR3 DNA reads TGCGCCAGCAGCACCGGTGGGGGGAACGAGCAGTACTTC. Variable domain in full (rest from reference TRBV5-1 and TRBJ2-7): KAGVTQTPRYLIKTRGQQVTLSCSPISGHRSVSWYQQTPGQGLQFLFEYFSETQRNKGNFPGRFSGRQFSNSRSEMNVSTLELGDSALYLCASSTGGGNEQYFGPGTRLTVT.

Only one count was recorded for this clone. The CDR3 region is CASSFWTSGSHQAGELFF. CDR3 DNA sequence: TGTGCCAGCAGCTTTTGGACTAGCGGGAGCCACCAAGCCGGGGAGCTGTTTTTT. The chain joins TRBV7-3 to TRBJ2-2; TRBD2 aligns across 13 bases. This CDR3 region has 18 residues. Germline lookup yields CDR1 SGHTA and CDR2 FQGTGA. Losses at the gene ends were 3 bases for V and 6 bases for J; bases not matched to a gene: 10.

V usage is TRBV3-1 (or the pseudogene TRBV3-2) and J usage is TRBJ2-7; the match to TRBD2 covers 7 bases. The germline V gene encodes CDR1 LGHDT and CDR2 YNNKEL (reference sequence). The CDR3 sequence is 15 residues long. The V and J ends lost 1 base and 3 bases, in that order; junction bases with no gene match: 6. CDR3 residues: CASSQVPLAFYEQYF. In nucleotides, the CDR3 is TGTGCCAGCAGCCAAGTGCCACTAGCGTTCTACGAGCAGTACTTC.

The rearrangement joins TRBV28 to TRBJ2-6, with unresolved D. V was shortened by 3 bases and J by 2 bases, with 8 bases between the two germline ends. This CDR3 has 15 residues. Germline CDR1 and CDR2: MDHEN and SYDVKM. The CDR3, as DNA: TGTGCCAGCAGTTTCGACCAGGCTGGGGCCAACGTCCTGACTTTC. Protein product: CASSFDQAGANVLTF.

CDR3 amino acids: CASTLGGRSGYTF. For the CDR3, the DNA is TGTGCCAGCACTCTGGGGGGGCGGAGTGGCTACACCTTC. The gene calls are TRBV28 and TRBJ1-2; D is perhaps TRBD1 (6 bases). From germline, CDR1 is MDHEN and CDR2 SYDVKM. Trimming took 7 bases from V and 7 from J, leaving 16 bases between them. There are 13 residues in the CDR3.

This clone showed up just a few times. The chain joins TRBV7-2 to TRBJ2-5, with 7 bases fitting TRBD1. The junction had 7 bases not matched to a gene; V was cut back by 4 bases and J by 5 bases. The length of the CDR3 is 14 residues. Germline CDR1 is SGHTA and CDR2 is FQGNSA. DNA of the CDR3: TGTGCCAGCAGCTCCAGACAGGGTAGGGAGACCCAGTACTTC. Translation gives CASSSRQGRETQYF.

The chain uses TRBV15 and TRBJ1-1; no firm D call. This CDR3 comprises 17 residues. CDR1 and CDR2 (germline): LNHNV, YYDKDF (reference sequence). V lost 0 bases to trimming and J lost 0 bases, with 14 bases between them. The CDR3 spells CATSRERVEGLNTEAFF. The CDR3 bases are TGTGCCACCAGCAGAGAGAGGGTTGAGGGTTTGAACACTGAAGCTTTCTTT.

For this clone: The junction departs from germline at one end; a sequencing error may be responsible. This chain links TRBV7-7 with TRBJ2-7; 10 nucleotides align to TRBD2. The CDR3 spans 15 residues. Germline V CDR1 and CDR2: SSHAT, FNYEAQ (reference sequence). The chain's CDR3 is CASSLAAGGPYEQYF. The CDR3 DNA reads TGTGCTAGCAGCTTAGCAGCGGGAGGGCCTTACGAGCAGTACTTC. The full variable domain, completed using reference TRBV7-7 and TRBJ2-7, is GAGVSQSPRYKVTKRGQDVTLRCDPISSHATLYWYQQALGQGPEFLTYFNYEAQPDKSGLPSDRFSAERPEGSISTLTIQRTEQRDSAMYRCASSLAAGGPYEQYFGPGTRLTVT.

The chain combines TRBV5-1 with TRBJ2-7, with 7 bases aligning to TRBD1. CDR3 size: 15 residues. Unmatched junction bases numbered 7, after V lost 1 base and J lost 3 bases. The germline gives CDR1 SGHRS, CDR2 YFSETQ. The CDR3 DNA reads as TGCGCCAGCAGCTTGTCGGGGACAGCCCTCTACGAGCAGTACTTC. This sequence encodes CASSLSGTALYEQYF. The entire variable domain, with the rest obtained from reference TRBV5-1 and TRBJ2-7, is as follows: KAGVTQTPRYLIKTRGQQVTLSCSPISGHRSVSWYQQTPGQGLQFLFEYFSETQRNKGNFPGRFSGRQFSNSRSEMNVSTLELGDSALYLCASSLSGTALYEQYFGPGTRLTVT.